This TCR beta chain was recorded in a study of brain T cells in children with intractable seizures. Study-wide findings and caveats: HCMV serostatus was not known, and viral specificity came from CDR3 similarity only.

V was clipped by 5 bases and J by 5 bases, with 10 bases between them. CDR3 length: 13 amino acids. The germline CDR1 and CDR2 sequences are SGHAT and FQNNGV. Sequencing was limited to surgery cases with top T cell transcript signatures in brain tissue. Concerning this clone itself: Its target is not known.

Sequencing used immunoSEQ multiplex PCR; TCRdb keeps in-frame clones, though not all of them. The table includes approximately 40,000 clones, roughly 90% detected once. The TCR sequence derives from a girl aged 2 to 10 with tuberous sclerosis and intractable seizures. The chain recombines TRBV11-2 with TRBJ2-1; possibly TRBD2 for D (5 bases). Sequences were derived from peripheral blood, sampled at surgery. The DNA for the CDR3 is TGTGCCAGCAGCCTCGGACTCAACAATGAGCAGTTCTTC. Encoded protein: CASSLGLNNEQFF.